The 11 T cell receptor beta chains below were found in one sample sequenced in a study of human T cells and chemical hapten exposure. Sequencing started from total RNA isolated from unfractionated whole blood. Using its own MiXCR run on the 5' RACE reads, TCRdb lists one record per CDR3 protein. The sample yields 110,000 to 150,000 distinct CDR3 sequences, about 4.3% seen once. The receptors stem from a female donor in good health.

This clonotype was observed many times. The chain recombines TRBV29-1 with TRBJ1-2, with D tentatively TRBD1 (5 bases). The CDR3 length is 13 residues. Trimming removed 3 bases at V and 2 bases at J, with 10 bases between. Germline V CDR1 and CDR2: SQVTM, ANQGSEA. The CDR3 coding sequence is TGCAGCGTTGACGGGGAGGGGAACTATGGCTACACCTTC. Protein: CSVDGEGNYGYTF.

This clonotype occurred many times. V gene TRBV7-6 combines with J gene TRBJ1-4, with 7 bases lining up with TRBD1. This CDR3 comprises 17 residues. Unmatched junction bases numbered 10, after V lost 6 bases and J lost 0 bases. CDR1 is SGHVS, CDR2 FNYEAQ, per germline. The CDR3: CASRPGTDLATNEKLFF. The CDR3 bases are TGTGCCAGCAGACCGGGGACAGATCTTGCAACTAATGAAAAACTGTTTTTT.

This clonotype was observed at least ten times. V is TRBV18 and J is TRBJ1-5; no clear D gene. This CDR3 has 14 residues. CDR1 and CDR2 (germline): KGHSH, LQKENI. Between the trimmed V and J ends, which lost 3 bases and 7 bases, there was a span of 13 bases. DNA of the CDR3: TGTGCCAGCTCACCGATACGGTCCGTCCAGCCCCAGCATTTT. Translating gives CASSPIRSVQPQHF.

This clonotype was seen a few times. The CDR3 region has the DNA TGTGCCAGCAGCTCAAGAACGGGGGGCACAGATACGCAGTATTTT. Its protein is CASSSRTGGTDTQYF. The chain couples TRBV11-1 to TRBJ2-3; the D gene is possibly TRBD2 (6 bases). Trimming pared 4 bases from V and 1 base from J, leaving 12 bases between. Germline assignment: CDR1 SGHAT and CDR2 FQDESV (reference sequence). This CDR3 region has 15 residues.

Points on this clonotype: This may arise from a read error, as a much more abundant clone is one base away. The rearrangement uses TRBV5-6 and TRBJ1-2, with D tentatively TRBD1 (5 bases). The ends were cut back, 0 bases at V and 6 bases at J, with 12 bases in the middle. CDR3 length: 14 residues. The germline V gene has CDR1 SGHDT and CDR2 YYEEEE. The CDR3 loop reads CASSLGGRVDGYTF. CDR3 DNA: TGTGCCAGCAGCTTGGGAGGCAGGGTCGATGGCTACACCTTC.

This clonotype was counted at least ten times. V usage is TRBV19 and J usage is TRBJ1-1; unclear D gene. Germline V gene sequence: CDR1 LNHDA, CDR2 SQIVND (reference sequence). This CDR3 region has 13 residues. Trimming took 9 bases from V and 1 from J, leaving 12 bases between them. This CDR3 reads CASSTTRNTEAFF. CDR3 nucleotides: TGTGCCAGCTCAACCACCAGGAACACTGAAGCTTTCTTT.

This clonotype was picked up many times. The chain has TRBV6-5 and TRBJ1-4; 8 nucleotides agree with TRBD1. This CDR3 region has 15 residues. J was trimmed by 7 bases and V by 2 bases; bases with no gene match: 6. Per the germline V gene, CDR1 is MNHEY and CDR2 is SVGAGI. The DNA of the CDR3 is TGTGCCAGCAGTTACCAGACAGGGGATTTTGAAAAACTGTTTTTT. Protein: CASSYQTGDFEKLFF.

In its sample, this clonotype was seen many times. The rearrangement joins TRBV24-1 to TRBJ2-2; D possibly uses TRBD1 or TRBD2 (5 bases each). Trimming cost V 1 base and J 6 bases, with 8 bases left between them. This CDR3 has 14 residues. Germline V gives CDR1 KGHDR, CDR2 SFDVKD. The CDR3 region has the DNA TGTGCCACCAGTGATTTTAAGGGACCCGGGGAGCTGTTTTTT. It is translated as CATSDFKGPGELFF.

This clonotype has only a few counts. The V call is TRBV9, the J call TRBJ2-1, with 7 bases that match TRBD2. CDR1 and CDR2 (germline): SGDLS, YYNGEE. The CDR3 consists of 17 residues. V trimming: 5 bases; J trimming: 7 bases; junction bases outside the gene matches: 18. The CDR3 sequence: CASRPRLGGGLENEQFF. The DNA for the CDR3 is TGTGCCAGCAGACCACGATTGGGGGGGGGTCTGGAAAATGAGCAGTTCTTC.

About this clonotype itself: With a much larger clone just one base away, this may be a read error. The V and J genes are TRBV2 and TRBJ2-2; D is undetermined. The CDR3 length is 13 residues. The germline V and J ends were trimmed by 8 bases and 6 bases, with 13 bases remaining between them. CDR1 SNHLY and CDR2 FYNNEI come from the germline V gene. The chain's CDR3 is CASWAVNAGELFF. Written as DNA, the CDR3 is TGTGCCAGCTGGGCCGTTAATGCCGGGGAGCTGTTTTTT.

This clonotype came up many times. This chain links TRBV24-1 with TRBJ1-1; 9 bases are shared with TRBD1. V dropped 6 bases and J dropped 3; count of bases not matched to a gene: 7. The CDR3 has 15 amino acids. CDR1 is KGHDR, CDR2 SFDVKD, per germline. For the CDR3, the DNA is TGTGCCACCAGTAGTTCGACAGGGGGTCACACTGAAGCTTTCTTT. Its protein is CATSSSTGGHTEAFF.